This T cell receptor (beta chain) emerged from a study of blood T cells in healthy people across ages. Primers used in a second PCR of about 6 to 11 cycles were a sample-barcoded 5' primer and a J-beta primer mix. TCRdb independently ran MiXCR on the 5' RACE reads; one entry per CDR3 protein. The table lists around 1,900,000 distinct CDR3 sequences, about two fifths of them singletons. The CDR3 contains 15 residues. V shed 2 bases and J shed 5 bases, with 18 bases lying between them. Germline CDR1 and CDR2: SQVTM and ANQGSEA. The chain has TRBV29-1 and TRBJ1-1, with a tentative D call TRBD1 (5 bases). The TCR sequence derives from a human donor in good health. The sequencing sample was made of blood. The CDR3 loop reads CSVERGMGQGTEAFF. The DNA for the CDR3 is TGCAGCGTTGAAAGGGGAATGGGGCAAGGGACTGAAGCTTTCTTT.